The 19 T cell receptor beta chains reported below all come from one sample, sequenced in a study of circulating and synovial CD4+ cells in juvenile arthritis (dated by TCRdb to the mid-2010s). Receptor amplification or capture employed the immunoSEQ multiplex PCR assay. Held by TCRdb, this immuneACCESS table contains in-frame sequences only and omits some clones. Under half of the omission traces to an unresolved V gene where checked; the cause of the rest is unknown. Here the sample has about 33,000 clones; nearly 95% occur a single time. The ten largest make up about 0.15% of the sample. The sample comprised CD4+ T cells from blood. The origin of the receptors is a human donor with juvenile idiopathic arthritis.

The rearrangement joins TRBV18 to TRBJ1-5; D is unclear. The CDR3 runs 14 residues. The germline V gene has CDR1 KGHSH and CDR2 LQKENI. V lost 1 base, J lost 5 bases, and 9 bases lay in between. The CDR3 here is CASSPLREYQPQHF. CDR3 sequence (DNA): TGTGCCAGCTCACCACTGCGGGAGTATCAGCCCCAGCATTTT.

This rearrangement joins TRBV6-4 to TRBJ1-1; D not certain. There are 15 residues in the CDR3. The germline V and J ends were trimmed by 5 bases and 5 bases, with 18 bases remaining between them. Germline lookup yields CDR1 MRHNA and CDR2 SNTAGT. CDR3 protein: CASSRLAEAGTEAFF. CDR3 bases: TGTGCCAGCAGTCGCTTGGCAGAAGCGGGGACTGAAGCTTTCTTT.

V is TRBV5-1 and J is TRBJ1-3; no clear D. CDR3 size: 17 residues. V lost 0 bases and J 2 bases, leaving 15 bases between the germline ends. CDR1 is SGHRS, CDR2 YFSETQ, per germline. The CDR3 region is CASSLGPRGIPGNTIYF. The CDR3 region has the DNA TGCGCCAGCAGCTTGGGGCCCAGAGGGATCCCTGGAAACACCATATATTTT.

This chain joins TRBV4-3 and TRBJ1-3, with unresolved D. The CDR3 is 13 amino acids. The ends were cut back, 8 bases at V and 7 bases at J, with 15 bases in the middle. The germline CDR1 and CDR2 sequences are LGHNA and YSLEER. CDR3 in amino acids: CASGPGQRNTIYF. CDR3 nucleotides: TGCGCCAGCGGCCCTGGCCAGAGGAACACCATATATTTT.

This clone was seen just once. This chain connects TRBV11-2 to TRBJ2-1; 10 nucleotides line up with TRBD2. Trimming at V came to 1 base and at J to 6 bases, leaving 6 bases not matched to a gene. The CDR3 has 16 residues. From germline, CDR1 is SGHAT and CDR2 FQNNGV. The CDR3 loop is CASSLVLAGVLNEQFF. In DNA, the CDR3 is TGTGCCAGCAGCTTAGTCCTAGCGGGGGTTCTCAATGAGCAGTTCTTC.

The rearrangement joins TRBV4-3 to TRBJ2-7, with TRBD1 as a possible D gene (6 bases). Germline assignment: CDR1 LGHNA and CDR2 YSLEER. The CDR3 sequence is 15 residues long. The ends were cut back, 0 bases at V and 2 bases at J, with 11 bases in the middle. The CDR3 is CASSQEQGFTYEQYF. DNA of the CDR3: TGCGCCAGCAGCCAAGAGCAGGGGTTTACCTACGAGCAGTACTTC.

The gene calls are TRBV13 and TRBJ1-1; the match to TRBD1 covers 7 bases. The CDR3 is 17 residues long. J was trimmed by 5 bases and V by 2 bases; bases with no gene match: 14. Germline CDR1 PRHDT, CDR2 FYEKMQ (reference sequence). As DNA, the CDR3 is TGTGCCAGCAGCTTAAACGGTCCGGTAAGGGGGCGTACTGAAGCTTTCTTT. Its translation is CASSLNGPVRGRTEAFF.

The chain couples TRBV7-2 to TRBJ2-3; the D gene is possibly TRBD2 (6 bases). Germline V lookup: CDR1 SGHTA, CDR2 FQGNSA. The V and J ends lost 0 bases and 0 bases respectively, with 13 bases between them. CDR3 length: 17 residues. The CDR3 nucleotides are TGTGCCAGCAGCTTAGCATTGGCGGGGCCTAGCACAGATACGCAGTATTTT. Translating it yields CASSLALAGPSTDTQYF.

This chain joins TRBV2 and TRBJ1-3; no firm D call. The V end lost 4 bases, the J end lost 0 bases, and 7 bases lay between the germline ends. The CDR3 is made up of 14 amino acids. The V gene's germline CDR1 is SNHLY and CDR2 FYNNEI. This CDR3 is CASSGSSSGNTIYF. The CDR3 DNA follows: TGTGCCAGCAGTGGGAGTAGCTCTGGAAACACCATATATTTT.

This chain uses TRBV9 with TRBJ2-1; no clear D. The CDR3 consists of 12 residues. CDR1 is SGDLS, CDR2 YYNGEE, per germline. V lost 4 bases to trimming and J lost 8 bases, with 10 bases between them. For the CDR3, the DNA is TGTGCCAGCAGCTTTACAGTGGATGAGCAGTTCTTC. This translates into CASSFTVDEQFF.

The CDR3 DNA sequence: TGCGCCAGCAGCCAAGATCCAGTAACTAACTATGGCTACACCTTC. Its translation: CASSQDPVTNYGYTF. The chain carries TRBV4-3 and TRBJ1-2, with D unresolved. Germline CDR1 and CDR2: LGHNA and YSLEER. The V end was cut by 0 bases, the J end by 0 bases, with 8 bases between. This CDR3 is 15 amino acids long.

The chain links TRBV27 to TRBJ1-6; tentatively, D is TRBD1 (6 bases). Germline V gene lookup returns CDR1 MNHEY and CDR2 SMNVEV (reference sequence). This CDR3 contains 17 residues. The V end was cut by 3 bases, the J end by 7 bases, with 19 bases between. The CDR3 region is CASSFGRGGGENSPLHF. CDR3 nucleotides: TGTGCCAGCAGTTTTGGCCGAGGGGGAGGGGAAAATTCACCCCTCCACTTT.

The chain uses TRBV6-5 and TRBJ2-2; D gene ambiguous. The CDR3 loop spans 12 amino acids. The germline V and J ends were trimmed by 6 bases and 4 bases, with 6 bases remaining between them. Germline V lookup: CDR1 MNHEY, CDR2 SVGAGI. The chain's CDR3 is CASRPGTGELFF. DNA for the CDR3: TGTGCCAGCAGGCCCGGCACCGGGGAGCTGTTTTTT.

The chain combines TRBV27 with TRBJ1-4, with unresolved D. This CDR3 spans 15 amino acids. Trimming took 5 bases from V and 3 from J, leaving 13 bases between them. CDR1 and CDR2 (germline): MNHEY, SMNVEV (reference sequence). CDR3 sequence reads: CASSPPPGSNEKLFF. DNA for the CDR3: TGTGCCAGCAGTCCTCCCCCGGGATCTAATGAAAAACTGTTTTTT. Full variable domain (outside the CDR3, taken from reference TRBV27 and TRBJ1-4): EAQVTQNPRYLITVTGKKLTVTCSQNMNHEYMSWYRQDPGLGLRQIYYSMNVEVTDKGDVPEGYKVSRKEKRNFPLILESPSPNQTSLYFCASSPPPGSNEKLFFGSGTQLSVL.

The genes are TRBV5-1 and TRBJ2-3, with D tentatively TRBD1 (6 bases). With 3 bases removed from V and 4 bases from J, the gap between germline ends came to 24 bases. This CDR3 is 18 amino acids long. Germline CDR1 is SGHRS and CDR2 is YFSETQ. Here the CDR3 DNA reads TGCGCCAGCAGCTCCGCCCCGCGTAGGGGGTCCGGCTCAGATACGCAGTATTTT. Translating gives CASSSAPRRGSGSDTQYF.

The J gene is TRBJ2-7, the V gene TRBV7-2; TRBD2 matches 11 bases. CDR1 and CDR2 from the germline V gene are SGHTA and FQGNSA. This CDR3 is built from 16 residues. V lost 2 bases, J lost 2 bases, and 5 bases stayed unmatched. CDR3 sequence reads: CASSLSGTSGAYEQYF. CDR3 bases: TGTGCCAGCAGCTTATCGGGGACTAGCGGAGCCTACGAGCAGTACTTC.

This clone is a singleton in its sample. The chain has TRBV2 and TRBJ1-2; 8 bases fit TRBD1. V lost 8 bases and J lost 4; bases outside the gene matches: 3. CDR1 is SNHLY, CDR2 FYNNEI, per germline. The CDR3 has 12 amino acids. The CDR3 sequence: CASSGTGYGYTF. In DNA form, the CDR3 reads TGTGCCAGCTCTGGGACAGGCTATGGCTACACCTTC.

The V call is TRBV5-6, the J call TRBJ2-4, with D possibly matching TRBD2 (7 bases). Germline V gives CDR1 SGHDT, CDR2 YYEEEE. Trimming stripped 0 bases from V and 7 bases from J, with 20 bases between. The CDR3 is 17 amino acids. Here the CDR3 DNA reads TGTGCCAGCAGCTTGGTATATGGGGGCGCCGGGGGGAACATTCAGTACTTC. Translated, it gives CASSLVYGGAGGNIQYF.

The CDR3 nucleotides read TGTGCACAGACAGGGACGGACTATGGCTACACCTTC. Encoded protein: CAQTGTDYGYTF. The chain joins TRBV7-2 to TRBJ1-2; 7 bases line up with TRBD1. This CDR3 is built from 12 residues. Germline CDR1 SGHTA, CDR2 FQGNSA.